The 12 T cell receptor beta chains presented below share a single source sample, sequenced in a study of a mutant IDH1 vaccine in newly diagnosed glioma. Sequencing was performed with immunoSEQ multiplex PCR; in TCRdb, only in-frame clones are kept and a portion is missing. Of about 88,000 clones listed, approximately 80% are singletons. Time point: baseline, week 1 (first vaccination visit). Treatment defined: pre-vaccination baseline after standard-of-care therapy. The specimen was PBMCs, collected from a glioma patient treated with radiotherapy, temozolomide or both. These receptors came from a middle-aged man with glioma. Some clones in this sample may be carry-over from other donors' samples.

On this clone: One junction end disagrees with the germline gene, perhaps due to a read error. V usage is TRBV15 and J usage is TRBJ2-4; 7 nucleotides line up with TRBD2. This CDR3 comprises 13 residues. Per the germline V gene, CDR1 is LNHNV and CDR2 is YYDKDF (reference sequence). CDR3 region: CAISRAGRNIQYF. CDR3 bases: TGTGCCATCAGCAGGGCCGGGAGGAACATTCAGTACTTC.

The chain recombines TRBV30 with TRBJ1-2; no clear D gene. V lost 3 bases to trimming and J lost 8 bases, with 13 bases between them. The CDR3 runs to 12 residues. Germline CDR1 GTSNPN, CDR2 SVGIG (reference sequence). CDR3 nucleotide sequence: TGTGCCTGGAGCAAAGGCCCTACGGGCTACACCTTC. Translation: CAWSKGPTGYTF.

J is TRBJ1-4 and V is TRBV6-5; D unclear. The CDR3 runs 13 residues. Germline CDR1 reads MNHEY; CDR2 reads SVGAGI. Between the trimmed V and J ends, which lost 0 bases and 10 bases, there was a span of 9 bases. The CDR3 region has the DNA TGTGCCAGCAGTTACTCGAACTGGGGAAAACTGTTTTTT. As protein: CASSYSNWGKLFF.

The chain recombines TRBV19 with TRBJ2-7; 9 nucleotides line up with TRBD1. Germline lookup yields CDR1 LNHDA and CDR2 SQIVND (reference sequence). Trimming cost V 5 bases and J 2 bases; bases outside gene matches: 4. There are 14 residues in the CDR3. The CDR3 coding sequence is TGTGCCAGTAGTCTCGGGACAGGGCCCTACGAGCAGTACTTC. Amino acids: CASSLGTGPYEQYF.

V gene TRBV7-9 combines with J gene TRBJ2-3; a possible D gene is TRBD1 (6 bases). From germline, CDR1 is SEHNR and CDR2 FQNEAQ (reference sequence). The V and J ends lost 5 bases and 5 bases respectively, with 17 bases between them. The CDR3 has 15 amino acids. In DNA, the CDR3 is TGTGCCAGCAGCACTCCGCAGGGACAAAGAGATACGCAGTATTTT. This sequence encodes CASSTPQGQRDTQYF.

The chain combines TRBV5-4 with TRBJ1-2; TRBD1 aligns across 7 bases. CDR3 length: 14 amino acids. V lost 4 bases and J lost 4; bases outside the gene matches: 7. The V gene's germline CDR1 is SGHNT and CDR2 YYREEE (reference sequence). The chain's CDR3 is CASSRQGEGYGYTF. Here the CDR3 DNA reads TGTGCCAGCAGCCGACAGGGAGAGGGCTATGGCTACACCTTC.

The chain links TRBV4-1 to TRBJ1-5, with 8 nucleotides matching TRBD1. With V trimmed by 3 bases and J by 7 bases, 14 bases remained unmatched. The CDR3 extends over 17 amino acids. Germline CDR1 reads MGHRA; CDR2 reads YSYEKL. CDR3 nucleotides: TGCGCCAGCAGCCAGAGGGGAGGCAGGGGGCAGGAACAGCCCCAGCATTTT. It specifies CASSQRGGRGQEQPQHF.

The V gene is TRBV19, the J gene TRBJ1-1; TRBD1 aligns across 7 bases. The CDR3 is made up of 13 amino acids. V dropped 9 bases and J dropped 0; count of bases not matched to a gene: 4. The germline CDR1 and CDR2 sequences are LNHDA and SQIVND (reference sequence). CDR3 protein: CASLDRMNTEAFF. CDR3 DNA sequence: TGTGCCAGCCTGGACAGGATGAACACTGAAGCTTTCTTT.

The chain combines TRBV11-2 with TRBJ1-4; possible D gene TRBD1, 5 bases. Looked up from germline, CDR1 is SGHAT and CDR2 is FQNNGV. V lost 1 base and J lost 0, with 18 bases in between. This CDR3 is built from 19 residues. The DNA of the CDR3 is TGTGCCAGCAGCTTAGGGAGGGGAACACACTCTGCAACTAATGAAAAACTGTTTTTT. It yields the protein CASSLGRGTHSATNEKLFF.

The rearrangement links TRBV6-4 to TRBJ2-1; 11 positions match TRBD2. The CDR3 contains 15 residues. From germline, CDR1 is MRHNA and CDR2 SNTAGT. V lost 0 bases, J lost 6 bases, and 1 base stayed unmatched. The CDR3 reads CASSDSSGGANEQFF. The CDR3 DNA reads as TGTGCCAGCAGTGACTCTAGCGGGGGGGCCAATGAGCAGTTCTTC.

This clone was counted between two and nine times. The chain combines TRBV5-6 with TRBJ1-5; D remains unclear. The CDR3 length is 14 residues. V lost 5 bases, J lost 3 bases, and 12 bases lay in between. In germline, CDR1 is SGHDT, CDR2 YYEEEE. This CDR3 reads CASRLRGANQPQHF. As DNA, the CDR3 is TGTGCCAGCAGATTGCGGGGAGCCAATCAGCCCCAGCATTTT.

This clone was seen just once. This sequence joins TRBV5-6 and TRBJ2-1; TRBD1 aligns across 10 bases. Germline assignment: CDR1 SGHDT and CDR2 YYEEEE. The CDR3 is made up of 15 amino acids. The V segment lost 4 bases and the J segment 7 bases; nucleotides outside the gene matches: 8. The CDR3 nucleotides are TGTGCCAGCAGCGCTCTGGGACAGGGGTTGAATGAGCAGTTCTTC. Its protein product is CASSALGQGLNEQFF.